The T cell receptor (beta chain) described here comes from a study of T cells in pancreatic ductal adenocarcinoma. Study conclusions and caveats: This surgical cohort overrepresents the minority presenting with early-stage disease. Blood had more productive templates and roughly 8-fold more unique clonotypes than tumor.

Surgery without prior neoadjuvant therapy was the treatment of the selected pancreatic ductal adenocarcinoma patients. A note on this clone: Its specificity is unknown.

Sequencing used immunoSEQ multiplex PCR; TCRdb keeps in-frame clones, though not all of them. The table records 25,000 to 35,000 clones, 85% to 95% of them present only once. The clonotype was recovered from a human donor with pancreatic ductal adenocarcinoma. Sequencing input: PBMCs.

The CDR3 region is CASSLVSVQGNGYTF. The CDR3 DNA follows: TGTGCCAGCAGCTTAGTGAGCGTCCAAGGGAATGGCTACACCTTC. This chain links TRBV7-2 with TRBJ1-2; D gene uncertain. This CDR3 is 15 amino acids long. V lost 1 base and J 6 bases, leaving 15 bases between the germline ends. Germline CDR1 reads SGHTA; CDR2 reads FQGNSA.